This TCR beta chain was recorded in a study of OX40 agonist ivuxolimab in advanced cancers. Study-level background: At around 81% male, the cohort had a mean age of 60 years, ranging from about 20 to 79. About 44% of patients had received prior checkpoint inhibitor therapy. Two cutaneous melanoma patients and one hepatocellular carcinoma patient, three in all, had partial responses.

This clone has just one count. Using immunoSEQ multiplex PCR, the repertoire was profiled, and TCRdb retains in-frame clones only, with some absent. The repertoire has approximately 43,000 clones, 85% to 90% of them found once; the top ten carry under 40%. The sequence was obtained from an adult with an advanced solid tumor such as melanoma, head and neck, liver or kidney cancer. The sequencing used CD4+ or CD8+ T cells sorted from blood, collected in a trial of the OX40 agonist ivuxolimab.

Written as DNA, the CDR3 is TGTGCCAGCAGCTTTCAGGCCTTGAACACTGAAGCTTTCTTT. As protein: CASSFQALNTEAFF. The chain is built from TRBV11-2 and TRBJ1-1, with no clear D. Trimming shortened V by 3 bases and J by 0 bases, and 8 bases separated the two germline ends. The germline gives CDR1 SGHAT, CDR2 FQNNGV. The CDR3 totals 14 residues. The full variable domain, its missing parts supplied by reference TRBV11-2 and TRBJ1-1, is EAGVAQSPRYKIIEKRQSVAFWCNPISGHATLYWYQQILGQGPKLLIQFQNNGVVDDSQLPKDRFSAERLKGVDSTLKIQPAKLEDSAVYLCASSFQALNTEAFFGQGTRLTVV.